The clone carrying this T cell receptor (beta chain) was counted only a few times. Its antigen is currently unknown. The CDR3 contains 17 residues. Germline trimming cut 2 bases from V and 5 bases from J; bases unmatched to any gene: 14. CDR1 DFQATT and CDR2 SNEGSKA come from the germline V gene (reference sequence). MiXCR was run by TCRdb on the RT-PCR reads, yielding one entry per CDR3 protein. The sample has 800,000 to 1,000,000 distinct CDR3 sequences; 21% are singletons. The data stem from a study of response to subunit inactivated influenza vaccine. Regarding the study as a whole: Authors suggested seasonal influenza vaccinations each recruit few new T cells.

The material sequenced was PBMCs from blood, taken 4 to 6 days after vaccination. The chain joins TRBV20-1 to TRBJ2-2; 7 bases agree with TRBD2. The clonotype was recovered from a man aged 45-60 years who received an inactivated influenza vaccine. For the CDR3, the DNA is TGCAGTGCTAGAAACAGAAGAGCGGGACTTGGAACCGGGGAGCTGTTTTTT. It is translated as CSARNRRAGLGTGELFF.